The clone carrying this TCR beta chain has more than one count but fewer than ten. The target antigen is unknown. The data derive from a study of memory CD4+ T cells and cytomegalovirus serostatus. General study results and limits: CD4+ memory repertoires contained about 40% of the roughly 160 reported CMV TCRbeta sequences.

Source study methods: Out-of-frame sequences were removed, leaving around 2.2 million distinct TCRbeta sequences. Measured with immunoSEQ multiplex PCR; TCRdb has only the in-frame clones, and not every one. Clonal size and the V and J genes are those of that table, whereas D and trimming came from the DNA. The sample shows about 48,000 clones, around 80% of them seen only once. The sort gate was single viable CD3+CD4+CD8-CD45RO+ cells for memory CD4+ T cells. CMV serostatus came from serum IgG against pp150, pp28, p38, p52. With V trimmed by 6 bases and J by 7 bases, 10 bases remained unmatched. This CDR3 is built from 15 residues. Germline CDR1 is SGHRS and CDR2 is YFSETQ.

Sequenced input: memory CD4+ T cells from blood. V is TRBV5-1 and J is TRBJ1-6; 7 bases align to TRBD1. The TCR originated in an adult in good health and CMV-seronegative. The CDR3 nucleotides are TGCGCCAGCACCTGGGCCGGGACAGCCAATTCACCCCTCCACTTT. Protein: CASTWAGTANSPLHF.